A single sample gave rise to the 2 T cell receptor beta chains below, sequenced in a study of tumor and adjacent non-tumor tissue in lung cancer (dated by TCRdb to 2017 to 2018). RNA was isolated from bulk unsorted tissue, and RNA quality was assessed with a NanoDrop ND-1000 and an Agilent 2100. The receptor library was made with multiplex PCR. Instrument used: Illumina HiSeq 2500. TCRbeta libraries were built by three rounds of nested PCR using primers (Table S4), following protocols modified from ARM-PCR. The public reads were quality trimmed at Q25 with fastp and then assembled into clones with MiXCR by TCRdb, keeping productive beta chains. Each entry is one CDR3 protein sequence, shown with its most common DNA and genes. Here the sample has about 80,000 distinct CDR3 sequences; 80% to 85% occur a single time. Of the sample, about an eighth falls within the top ten clones. Sequencing was performed on lung tumor tissue. These TCRs come from a woman in her 50s with non-small cell lung cancer.

This clonotype was found once. Germline is not matched at one junction end, which may reflect a read error. The rearrangement joins TRBV20-1 to TRBJ1-2, with 7 positions matching TRBD1. Germline V gives CDR1 DFQATT, CDR2 SNEGSKA (reference sequence). The CDR3 runs 12 residues. CDR3: CSAQTGIYGYIF. As DNA, the CDR3 is TGCAGTGCTCAGACAGGGATCTATGGTTACATCTTC.

This clonotype came up a few times. The conserved phenylalanine or tryptophan is not found at the CDR3 terminus, so this likely reflects a read error. This chain uses TRBV7-3 with TRBJ2-1; D gene unclear. The germline gives CDR1 SGHTA, CDR2 FQGTGA. This CDR3 has 15 amino acids. The CDR3 loop reads CASSLAPSSYNEQFL. The CDR3 nucleotides read TGTGCCAGCAGTCTGGCGCCAAGCTCCTACAACGAGCAGTTCTTA.